This TCR beta chain was identified during a study of CD8+ T cells in alopecia areata. RNA extraction was followed by reverse transcription into cDNA, which acted as the sequencing template. Clones were read by immunoSEQ multiplex PCR, and TCRdb kept only the in-frame ones, dropping some. Counted here are roughly 150,000 clones, roughly 50% occurring once; the ten biggest clones make up around 7%. This clone was detected a few times. This CDR3 has 15 residues. CDR1 and CDR2 from the germline V gene are SGHRS and YFSETQ. V was clipped by 4 bases and J by 0 bases, with 10 bases between them. Sample: CD4+ T cells sorted from blood. This rearrangement joins TRBV5-1 to TRBJ2-2; D remains unclear. The receptor was derived from a human donor with alopecia areata. CDR3 amino acids: CASSPTRANTGELFF. DNA of the CDR3: TGCGCCAGCAGCCCTACTCGGGCGAACACCGGGGAGCTGTTTTTT.